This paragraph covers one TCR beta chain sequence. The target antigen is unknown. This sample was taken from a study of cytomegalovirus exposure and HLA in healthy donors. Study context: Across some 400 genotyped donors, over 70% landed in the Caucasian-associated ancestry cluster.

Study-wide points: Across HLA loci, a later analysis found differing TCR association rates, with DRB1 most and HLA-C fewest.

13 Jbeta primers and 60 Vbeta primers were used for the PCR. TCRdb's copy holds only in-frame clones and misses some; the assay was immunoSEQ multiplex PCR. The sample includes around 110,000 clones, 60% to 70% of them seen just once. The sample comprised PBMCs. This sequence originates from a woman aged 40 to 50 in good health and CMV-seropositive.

DNA of the CDR3: TGTGCCAGCAGCCGACTAGCGGGAGGGCTACTGTCCAATGAGCAGTTCTTC. Translating it yields CASSRLAGGLLSNEQFF. The chain recombines TRBV7-6 with TRBJ2-1; the match to TRBD2 covers 14 bases. The CDR3 is made up of 17 amino acids. Germline CDR1 is SGHVS and CDR2 is FNYEAQ. The ends lost 5 bases at V and 6 bases at J; junction bases unmatched: 9.